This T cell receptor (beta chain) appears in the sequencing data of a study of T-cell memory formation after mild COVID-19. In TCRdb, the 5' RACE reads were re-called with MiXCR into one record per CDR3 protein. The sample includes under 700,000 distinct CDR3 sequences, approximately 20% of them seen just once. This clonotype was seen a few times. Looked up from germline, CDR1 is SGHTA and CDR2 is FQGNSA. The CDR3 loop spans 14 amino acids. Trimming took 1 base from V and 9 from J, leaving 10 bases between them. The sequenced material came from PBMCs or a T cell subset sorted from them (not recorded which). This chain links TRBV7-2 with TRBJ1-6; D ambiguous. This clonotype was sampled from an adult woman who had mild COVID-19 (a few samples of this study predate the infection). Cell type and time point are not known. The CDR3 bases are TGTGCCAGCAGCTTAGGCAGACCGGGTTCACCCCTCCACTTT. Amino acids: CASSLGRPGSPLHF.